Included here is one T cell receptor (beta chain) sequence, with context. This clonotype was detected ten times or more. This receptor's antigen is unknown. No base-level quality is on record; no much larger clone is a single base apart. All patients had node-negative disease on CT and PET/CT, and none had a history of other malignancies or prior chemotherapy or radiotherapy. At each of the two time points, roughly 6 milliliters of peripheral venous blood were collected into EDTA tubes. PBMCs were isolated by Ficoll-Paque Plus density-gradient centrifugation. Samples were stored at -80°C immediately after collection until analysis. The entry originates in a study of prognosis after radiotherapy for stage I lung cancer (dated by TCRdb to the early 2020s). For the wider study: Between early 2018 and January 2019, 15 to 20 stage I NSCLC patients were enrolled in Nanjing, China. SBRT was not combined with any concurrent therapy in any patient. Squamous cell carcinoma histology was identified in several patients, and adenocarcinoma histology was identified in twelve patients. SBRT was delivered in 3 to 5 fractions with a biologically effective dose of at least 100 Gy, and image-guided IMRT or VMAT was used for delivery. For each of the 20 or so patients, one blood sample was taken before SBRT and one after, so the study sequenced around 40 samples in total. Every patient was deemed medically inoperable, approximately 11 because of comorbidities and roughly 7 because they refused surgery. The study profiled peripheral blood TCR beta repertoires from stage I NSCLC patients before and after stereotactic body radiotherapy and related them to distant failure. A few patients had oligometastatic NSCLC after their primary tumor was surgically resected, and fourteen patients had newly diagnosed primary stage I lung tumors. The cohort comprised 13 men and roughly 6 women with a median age of about 70 years, ranging from about 50 to 85 years. After SBRT, distant metastases developed in about 20% of the 19 patients at a median of 7 months, while the remaining 15 patients had no significant progression. What the work shows at the level of the full study, not this receptor alone: After SBRT, the count of unique TCR clones dropped from a median of around 9,300 beforehand to more than 6,000 afterward (Wilcoxon paired P=0.011). Tumor specificity of expanded TCR clones was not determined. TRBV and TRBJ usage frequencies reportedly differed by metastasis status, in two V genes at baseline and in roughly ten V and two J genes after SBRT. Post-SBRT Shannon entropy and its change from baseline were lower in patients who developed distant metastases; baseline Shannon entropy was not associated with metastases. Limitations of the study included a small cohort and short follow-up, and the study findings need independent validation. No adjustment for multiple comparisons was applied to any of the reported P values.

Two rounds of multiplex PCR were performed to amplify the TCR beta CDR3 region from genomic DNA. In the first PCR round, primers specific to each TRBV and TRBJ gene were used, and the primer sequences were filed in Chinese patent CN105087789A. The second PCR round used universal primers. The Roche High Pure PCR Template Preparation Kit was used to extract genomic DNA from frozen PBMCs. Paired-end sequencing with 151 bp reads was performed on the libraries using an Illumina HiSeq 3000. The authors processed their data as follows. Raw reads lacking the multiplex PCR primer sequences were removed with CutAdapt. Using PEAR, the high-quality paired reads were merged into contigs. TRB V, D and J gene segments were assigned to each contig with MiXCR by alignment to reference sequences. To remove sequencing errors, CDR3 sequences were clustered according to base quality and sequence similarity. Diversity was measured as Shannon entropy normalized by the natural log of productive TCR sequence number. Clonality was computed as one minus the ratio of Shannon entropy to the natural log of the number of unique clonotypes. Using the Youden index from ROC curves, the researchers picked the repertoire-metric cut-offs for progression-free survival, and all analyses were carried out in R 3.5.3. TCRdb passed the public sequencing reads through fastp at Q25 and MiXCR, retaining productive beta sequences. Rows with a matching CDR3 protein are joined into one entry that keeps the most common DNA and genes. TCRdb, not the original authors, processed these V and J calls. The sample table contains 31,000 or so distinct CDR3 sequences; only one count was recorded for approximately 51% of them. The ten top clones hold 15% to 20% of the sample.

The source of this sequence is a donor over 45 with non-small cell lung cancer. The material was PBMCs, obtained before or after stereotactic body radiation therapy (not recorded which).

The CDR3 amino acid sequence is: CASSDYSGRVENEQFF. The DNA sequence is TGCGCCAGCAGTGATTATAGCGGGAGGGTGGAGAATGAGCAGTTCTTC. Here the chain combines TRBV10-2 and TRBJ2-1; 11 bases in the middle match TRBD2. For CDR1 and CDR2, the germline V gene lists WSHSY and SAAADI. Counted from cysteine to phenylalanine, this CDR3 has 16 amino acids. This entry keeps only the CDR3 DNA: 48 bases, framed from base 1. For this chain, trimming is 3 bases at the V end and 7 bases at the J end, and the number of junction bases without a gene match is 8.